This TCR beta chain stems from a study of cytomegalovirus exposure and HLA in healthy donors. There are 14 residues in the CDR3. Germline CDR1 is LNHNV and CDR2 is YYDKDF (reference sequence). The V and J ends lost 8 bases and 5 bases, in that order; junction bases with no gene match: 11. PCR amplification relied on 60 Vbeta primers (plus 13 Jbeta primers). Generated by immunoSEQ multiplex PCR, the TCRdb table keeps only in-frame clones and is missing some. This table holds about 65,000 clones, 60% to 80% found once. The chain carries TRBV15 and TRBJ1-2; 7 bases agree with TRBD1. The specimen sequenced was PBMCs. This sequence was found in a girl aged 5-17 years in good health and CMV-seropositive. DNA of the CDR3: TGTGCCACCTCTCAGCCGGGACAGAATTATGGCTACACCTTC. Protein: CATSQPGQNYGYTF.